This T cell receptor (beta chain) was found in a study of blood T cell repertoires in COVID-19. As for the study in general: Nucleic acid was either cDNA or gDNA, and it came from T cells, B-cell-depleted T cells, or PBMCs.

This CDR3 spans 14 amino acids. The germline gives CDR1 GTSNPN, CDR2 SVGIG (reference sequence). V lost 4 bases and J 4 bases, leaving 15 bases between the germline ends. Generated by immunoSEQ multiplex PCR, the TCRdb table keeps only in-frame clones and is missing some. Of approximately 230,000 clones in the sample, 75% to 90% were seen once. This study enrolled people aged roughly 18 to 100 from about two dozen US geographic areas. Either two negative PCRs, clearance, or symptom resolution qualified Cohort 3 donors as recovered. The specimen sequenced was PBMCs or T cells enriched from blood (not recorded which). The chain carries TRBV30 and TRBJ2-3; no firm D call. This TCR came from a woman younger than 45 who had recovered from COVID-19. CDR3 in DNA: TGTGCCTGGAATGTATCGTTCTTGTCAGATACGCAGTATTTT. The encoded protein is CAWNVSFLSDTQYF.